These 32 T cell receptor beta chains came from one sample sequenced in a study of Graves' ophthalmopathy and Graves' hyperthyroidism. RNA transcripts were the template, and TCR beta CDR3 regions were amplified from them. Following a first-round RT-PCR that used HTBI primers, a second-round multiplex PCR was carried out. One entry per CDR3 protein, called by TCRdb with MiXCR from the multiplex PCR reads. The sample has hundreds of thousands of distinct CDR3 sequences; roughly 41% are singletons. Source material: peripheral blood. Receptors were obtained from an adult man with Graves' ophthalmopathy.

The count of this clonotype is one. A much larger clone is a single base away; this may be a read error. The rearrangement links TRBV7-9 to TRBJ1-4; the match to TRBD1 covers 8 bases. CDR3 size: 15 residues. CDR1 and CDR2 from the germline V gene are SEHNR and FQNEAQ (reference sequence). This chain's CDR3 is CASSQGQGDNGKLFF. CDR3 DNA sequence: TGTGCCAGCAGCCAAGGACAGGGAGATAATGGAAAACTGTTTTTT.

V and J are TRBV12-5 and TRBJ2-6, with 7 bases matching TRBD1. Germline CDR1 and CDR2: LGHNT and FRNRAP. With V trimmed by 9 bases and J by 0 bases, 5 bases remained unmatched. The CDR3 has 15 residues. The CDR3 nucleotides are TGTGCTAGCGGACAGGCACGCTCTGGGGCCAACGTCCTGACTTTC. Translating gives CASGQARSGANVLTF.

This clonotype was counted only a few times. At one boundary the junction diverges from the germline segment, which might be a read error. V usage is TRBV7-9 and J usage is TRBJ1-5; 7 bases are a match to TRBD1. The germline V gene has CDR1 SEHNR and CDR2 FQNEAQ (reference sequence). The CDR3 totals 15 residues. CDR3 in DNA: TGCGCCAGCAGCCAAGCCGGGACAGACAATCAGCCCCAGCATTTT. Amino acid sequence: CASSQAGTDNQPQHF.

This clonotype appeared many times. This chain links TRBV20-1 with TRBJ2-7, with D possibly matching TRBD1 (5 bases). With 0 bases removed from V and 4 bases from J, the gap between germline ends came to 7 bases. CDR3 length: 12 residues. Germline V gene data show CDR1 as DFQATT and CDR2 as SNEGSKA (reference sequence). The CDR3 nucleotides are TGCAGTGCTAGAGATCAGGGTTACGAGCAGTACTTC. It translates to CSARDQGYEQYF.

The chain has TRBV2 and TRBJ1-3, with 9 bases that match TRBD1. The CDR3 extends over 16 amino acids. Trimming at V came to 7 bases and at J to 0 bases, leaving 7 bases not matched to a gene. Germline assignment: CDR1 SNHLY and CDR2 FYNNEI. CDR3 bases: TGTGCCAGCAAACCTGGGACAGGGAGCTCTGGAAACACCATATATTTT. This sequence encodes CASKPGTGSSGNTIYF.

The sample holds many counts of this clonotype. The rearrangement uses TRBV7-2 and TRBJ1-1; D unclear. Germline CDR1 is SGHTA and CDR2 is FQGNSA. Trimming took 4 bases from V and 6 from J, leaving 18 bases between them. The CDR3 is 15 amino acids. The CDR3 loop is CASSSPRTTISEAFF. The CDR3 bases are TGTGCCAGCAGCTCCCCTCGAACGACTATCTCTGAAGCTTTCTTT.

The chain combines TRBV2 with TRBJ1-3; 8 bases line up with TRBD1. Germline values: CDR1 SNHLY, CDR2 FYNNEI. The CDR3 extends over 13 amino acids. The V and J ends lost 9 bases and 2 bases, in that order; junction bases with no gene match: 3. The CDR3 sequence: CASATGAGNTIYF. The CDR3 DNA follows: TGTGCCAGTGCGACAGGGGCTGGAAACACCATATATTTT.

The CDR3 here is CAISEGEGDTQYF. The CDR3 nucleotides read TGTGCCATCAGTGAAGGGGAGGGGGATACGCAGTATTTT. V and J are TRBV10-3 and TRBJ2-3; 7 nucleotides match TRBD2. The CDR3 extends over 13 amino acids. The V and J ends lost 3 bases and 6 bases, in that order; junction bases with no gene match: 3. Per germline, CDR1 ENHRY and CDR2 SYGVKD.

Comment on this clonotype: This sequence may be a read error, since a much larger clone differs from it by one base. The gene calls are TRBV2 and TRBJ2-2, with no clear D. Germline CDR1 is SNHLY and CDR2 is FYNNEI. The V end was cut by 6 bases, the J end by 1 base, with 18 bases between. The CDR3 spans 17 residues. The CDR3 loop reads CASRGMTSEGNTGELFF. The CDR3 DNA sequence: TGTGCCAGCAGGGGGATGACCAGCGAAGGGAACACCGGGGAGCTGTTTTTT.

In its sample, this clonotype was seen many times. This chain links TRBV19 with TRBJ2-7; tentatively, D is TRBD1 (5 bases). Germline-derived CDR1 and CDR2 are LNHDA and SQIVND (reference sequence). CDR3 length: 12 residues. Trimming removed 9 bases at V and 7 bases at J, with 16 bases between. CDR3 sequence: CASKGVPGEQYF. In DNA, the CDR3 is TGTGCCAGCAAAGGGGTTCCAGGTGAGCAGTACTTC.

In this sample, this clonotype turned up many times. The chain recombines TRBV7-6 with TRBJ2-2; D is undetermined. The CDR3 spans 12 residues. V lost 3 bases, J lost 6 bases, and 5 bases lay in between. In germline, CDR1 is SGHVS, CDR2 FNYEAQ. CDR3 sequence reads: CASSFWSGELFF. The DNA for the CDR3 is TGTGCCAGCAGCTTTTGGTCCGGGGAGCTGTTTTTT.

The rearrangement links TRBV7-9 to TRBJ2-7; D perhaps matches TRBD1 (6 bases). The CDR3 consists of 16 residues. Germline CDR1 SEHNR, CDR2 FQNEAQ (reference sequence). Trimming removed 5 bases from V and 0 bases from J, with 17 bases in between. The CDR3 here is CASSGHTGSSSYEQYF. In DNA, the CDR3 is TGTGCCAGCAGCGGTCACACAGGGTCTAGCTCCTACGAGCAGTACTTC.

This clonotype was seen ten or more times. The chain is built from TRBV19 and TRBJ2-2; D possibly corresponds to TRBD2 (6 bases). CDR3 length: 14 residues. Trimming cost V 8 bases and J 4 bases, with 14 bases left between them. The V gene's germline CDR1 is LNHDA and CDR2 SQIVND (reference sequence). CDR3 bases: TGTGCCAGTTTCGGAGGGACGAGCACCGGGGAGCTGTTTTTT. It codes for CASFGGTSTGELFF.

This clonotype has just a few counts. CDR3 region: CASSLASGSFSEQYF. The CDR3 DNA follows: TGCGCCAGCAGCTTGGCTAGCGGGAGTTTTTCCGAGCAGTACTTC. The J gene is TRBJ2-7, the V gene TRBV5-1, with 10 bases lining up with TRBD2. Germline V CDR1 and CDR2: SGHRS, YFSETQ. The CDR3 has 15 amino acids. V was pared by 0 bases and J by 6 bases, with 6 bases of the junction left unmatched.

Of note for this clonotype: It may be a read error: a sequence one base away is much more abundant. The V and J genes are TRBV19 and TRBJ2-5; D possibly matches TRBD1 or TRBD2 (5 bases each). With 8 bases removed from V and 0 bases from J, the gap between germline ends came to 10 bases. Germline lookup yields CDR1 LNHDA and CDR2 SQIVND (reference sequence). The CDR3 has 13 amino acids. The DNA for the CDR3 is TGTGCCAGTGGTGGGGGATACCAAGAGACCCAGTACTTC. Encoded protein: CASGGGYQETQYF.

V and J are TRBV2 and TRBJ2-7; 8 bases fit TRBD1. CDR1 SNHLY and CDR2 FYNNEI come from the germline V gene. This CDR3 region has 18 residues. Germline trimming cut 6 bases from V and 1 base from J; bases unmatched to any gene: 17. The CDR3 coding sequence is TGTGCCAGCAGCATGACCAGCGGACAGGGACAACTGTCCTACGAGCAGTACTTC. Encoded protein: CASSMTSGQGQLSYEQYF.

The gene calls are TRBV7-8 and TRBJ1-3, with TRBD1 identical over 7 bases. This CDR3 spans 15 amino acids. CDR1 is SGHVS and CDR2 is FQNEAQ in the germline V gene. The ends lost 1 base at V and 3 bases at J; junction bases unmatched: 3. The CDR3 sequence: CASSLVDRDGNTIYF. In nucleotides, the CDR3 is TGTGCCAGCAGCTTAGTAGACAGGGATGGAAACACCATATATTTT.

To note about this clonotype: It is likely a read error, because the conserved phenylalanine at the end of the CDR3 is missing. The genes are TRBV25-1 and TRBJ1-5; D is possibly TRBD1 (5 bases). V lost 3 bases, J lost 4 bases, and 10 bases lay in between. This CDR3 is built from 14 residues. The germline V gene encodes CDR1 MGHDK and CDR2 SYGVNS. The CDR3 sequence: CASSDLRGNQPQHG. In nucleotides, the CDR3 is TGTGCCAGCAGTGATTTAAGGGGTAATCAGCCCCAGCATGGT.

As for this clonotype: One end of the junction is discordant with germline, which a read error may explain. The V gene is TRBV10-3, the J gene TRBJ2-5; a weak D match, TRBD2 (6 bases). The CDR3 is 15 residues long. Germline V gives CDR1 ENHRY, CDR2 SYGVKD. The DNA for the CDR3 is TGTGCCATCAGTGAGTCGGCGGGAACAAGAGAGGCCCAGTACTTC. Protein product: CAISESAGTREAQYF.

This clonotype was detected only a few times. The chain employs TRBV6-5 and TRBJ1-2, with 7 bases aligning to TRBD1. Per the germline V gene, CDR1 is MNHEY and CDR2 is SVGAGI. The CDR3 has 13 residues. The V and J ends lost 8 bases and 4 bases, in that order; junction bases with no gene match: 7. Written as DNA, the CDR3 is TGTGCCAGCTCCACAGGGGCCTTCTATGGCTACACCTTC. Translation gives CASSTGAFYGYTF.

The J gene is TRBJ2-7, the V gene TRBV7-9; 12 bases align to TRBD2. Germline V gene lookup returns CDR1 SEHNR and CDR2 FQNEAQ (reference sequence). The CDR3 sequence is 15 residues long. V shed 11 bases, J shed 3 bases, and the junction held 11 bases outside the gene matches. Here the CDR3 DNA reads TGTGCCTGGAGCCCAAGACTAGCGGGAGACTACGAGCAGTACTTC. It codes for CAWSPRLAGDYEQYF.

The table lists this clonotype with a count of one. The chain joins TRBV29-1 to TRBJ2-2, with 7 bases identical to TRBD1. The trim removed 5 bases at V and 2 bases at J, leaving 8 bases unmatched. This CDR3 contains 15 residues. Germline values: CDR1 SQVTM, CDR2 ANQGSEA. The CDR3, as DNA: TGCAGCGTTCGGACAGGACCACTTAACACCGGGGAGCTGTTTTTT. It yields the protein CSVRTGPLNTGELFF.

The CDR3 reads CASSTSGTGGTGELFF. In DNA form, the CDR3 reads TGTGCCAGCAGCACCTCCGGGACAGGGGGTACCGGGGAGCTGTTTTTT. The V and J genes are TRBV12-3 or TRBV12-4 and TRBJ2-2, with TRBD1 matching 11 bases. There are 16 residues in the CDR3. The trim removed 6 bases at V and 5 bases at J, leaving 8 bases unmatched.

J is TRBJ1-3 and V is TRBV10-3; D is perhaps TRBD1 (6 bases). V shed 4 bases and J shed 8 bases, with 21 bases lying between them. The CDR3 extends over 16 amino acids. The germline CDR1 and CDR2 sequences are ENHRY and SYGVKD. The CDR3 DNA reads as TGTGCCATCAGTGGTACAGGGCACAACTATGGCTACACCATATATTTT. Protein product: CAISGTGHNYGYTIYF.

A word on this clonotype: One junction end does not reproduce the germline sequence, and a read error may be involved. The J gene is TRBJ1-4, the V gene TRBV7-9; 10 bases line up with TRBD1. Germline V lookup: CDR1 SEHNR, CDR2 FQNEAQ (reference sequence). The CDR3 is 12 amino acids. The CDR3 protein is CATDVEPGTGVF. The CDR3 DNA follows: TGTGCCACGGACGTGGAGCCCGGGACAGGGGTTTTT.

This clonotype has just a few counts. The CDR3 bases are TGTGCCATCAGCCGGACAGGGGGCGATTCACCCCTCCACTTT. This encodes CAISRTGGDSPLHF. V gene TRBV10-3 combines with J gene TRBJ1-6; 11 nucleotides agree with TRBD1. This CDR3 contains 14 residues. V shed 6 bases, J shed 8 bases, and the junction held 3 bases outside the gene matches. CDR1 and CDR2 from the germline V gene are ENHRY and SYGVKD.

This clonotype has a handful of counts. This chain connects TRBV7-9 to TRBJ2-7, with 14 bases lining up with TRBD2. Germline-derived CDR1 and CDR2 are SEHNR and FQNEAQ (reference sequence). V trimming: 5 bases; J trimming: 2 bases; junction bases outside the gene matches: 5. The CDR3 loop spans 16 amino acids. The CDR3 here is CASSEGTSGGPYEQYF. The CDR3, as DNA: TGTGCCAGCAGCGAGGGGACTAGCGGGGGTCCCTACGAGCAGTACTTC. The full variable domain, with the rest looked up from reference TRBV7-9 and TRBJ2-7, is DTGVSQNPRHKITKRGQNVTFRCDPISEHNRLYWYRQTLGQGPEFLTYFQNEAQLEKSRLLSDRFSAERPKGSFSTLEIQRTEQGDSAMYLCASSEGTSGGPYEQYFGPGTRLTVT.

This clonotype was seen a single time. This chain links TRBV10-3 with TRBJ1-5, with 7 positions matching TRBD1. The length of the CDR3 is 13 residues. V lost 6 bases to trimming and J lost 6 bases; unmatched junction nucleotides: 5. Germline V gene data show CDR1 as ENHRY and CDR2 as SYGVKD. The CDR3: CAIRGTDVQPQHF. The CDR3 nucleotides are TGTGCCATCAGGGGGACAGATGTTCAGCCCCAGCATTTT.

In this sample, this clonotype turned up a few times. The CDR3 DNA is TGCGCCAGCAGCCCGGAGGGTGAGCCCCAGCATTTT. This gives the protein CASSPEGEPQHF. The chain couples TRBV5-1 to TRBJ1-5; D is unclear. Trimming cost V 4 bases and J 8 bases, with 10 bases left between them. CDR3 length equals 12 residues. Germline CDR1 reads SGHRS; CDR2 reads YFSETQ.

The genes are TRBV2 and TRBJ2-7; 8 bases are a match to TRBD2. CDR3 length: 13 residues. Germline trimming cut 8 bases from V and 5 bases from J; bases unmatched to any gene: 8. Germline V CDR1 and CDR2: SNHLY, FYNNEI. DNA for the CDR3: TGTGCCAGCCAAGATCCGGGAGGGGACGAGCAGTACTTC. Its protein product is CASQDPGGDEQYF.

Remarks on this clonotype: As the CDR3 is not closed by the conserved phenylalanine or tryptophan, this likely results from a read error. Because the CDR3's place on the DNA is in doubt, the DNA is left out and the CDR3 is given as listed by TCRdb. The J gene is TRBJ1-3, the V gene TRBV24-1; the D call of TRBD1 is as the table states it, not checked on the DNA. The CDR3 is 8 residues long, counting both termini. Germline-derived CDR1 and CDR2 are KGHDR and SFDVKD. The CDR3 here is CATRGSGA.

The rearrangement uses TRBV7-9 and TRBJ1-5, with 7 positions matching TRBD1. This CDR3 is 16 amino acids long. From germline, CDR1 is SEHNR and CDR2 FQNEAQ (reference sequence). V shed 3 bases, J shed 3 bases, and the junction held 8 bases outside the gene matches. Written as DNA, the CDR3 is TGTGCCAGCAGCTTGGTTCCAGGGGGGTCCAATCAGCCCCAGCATTTT. The encoded protein is CASSLVPGGSNQPQHF.